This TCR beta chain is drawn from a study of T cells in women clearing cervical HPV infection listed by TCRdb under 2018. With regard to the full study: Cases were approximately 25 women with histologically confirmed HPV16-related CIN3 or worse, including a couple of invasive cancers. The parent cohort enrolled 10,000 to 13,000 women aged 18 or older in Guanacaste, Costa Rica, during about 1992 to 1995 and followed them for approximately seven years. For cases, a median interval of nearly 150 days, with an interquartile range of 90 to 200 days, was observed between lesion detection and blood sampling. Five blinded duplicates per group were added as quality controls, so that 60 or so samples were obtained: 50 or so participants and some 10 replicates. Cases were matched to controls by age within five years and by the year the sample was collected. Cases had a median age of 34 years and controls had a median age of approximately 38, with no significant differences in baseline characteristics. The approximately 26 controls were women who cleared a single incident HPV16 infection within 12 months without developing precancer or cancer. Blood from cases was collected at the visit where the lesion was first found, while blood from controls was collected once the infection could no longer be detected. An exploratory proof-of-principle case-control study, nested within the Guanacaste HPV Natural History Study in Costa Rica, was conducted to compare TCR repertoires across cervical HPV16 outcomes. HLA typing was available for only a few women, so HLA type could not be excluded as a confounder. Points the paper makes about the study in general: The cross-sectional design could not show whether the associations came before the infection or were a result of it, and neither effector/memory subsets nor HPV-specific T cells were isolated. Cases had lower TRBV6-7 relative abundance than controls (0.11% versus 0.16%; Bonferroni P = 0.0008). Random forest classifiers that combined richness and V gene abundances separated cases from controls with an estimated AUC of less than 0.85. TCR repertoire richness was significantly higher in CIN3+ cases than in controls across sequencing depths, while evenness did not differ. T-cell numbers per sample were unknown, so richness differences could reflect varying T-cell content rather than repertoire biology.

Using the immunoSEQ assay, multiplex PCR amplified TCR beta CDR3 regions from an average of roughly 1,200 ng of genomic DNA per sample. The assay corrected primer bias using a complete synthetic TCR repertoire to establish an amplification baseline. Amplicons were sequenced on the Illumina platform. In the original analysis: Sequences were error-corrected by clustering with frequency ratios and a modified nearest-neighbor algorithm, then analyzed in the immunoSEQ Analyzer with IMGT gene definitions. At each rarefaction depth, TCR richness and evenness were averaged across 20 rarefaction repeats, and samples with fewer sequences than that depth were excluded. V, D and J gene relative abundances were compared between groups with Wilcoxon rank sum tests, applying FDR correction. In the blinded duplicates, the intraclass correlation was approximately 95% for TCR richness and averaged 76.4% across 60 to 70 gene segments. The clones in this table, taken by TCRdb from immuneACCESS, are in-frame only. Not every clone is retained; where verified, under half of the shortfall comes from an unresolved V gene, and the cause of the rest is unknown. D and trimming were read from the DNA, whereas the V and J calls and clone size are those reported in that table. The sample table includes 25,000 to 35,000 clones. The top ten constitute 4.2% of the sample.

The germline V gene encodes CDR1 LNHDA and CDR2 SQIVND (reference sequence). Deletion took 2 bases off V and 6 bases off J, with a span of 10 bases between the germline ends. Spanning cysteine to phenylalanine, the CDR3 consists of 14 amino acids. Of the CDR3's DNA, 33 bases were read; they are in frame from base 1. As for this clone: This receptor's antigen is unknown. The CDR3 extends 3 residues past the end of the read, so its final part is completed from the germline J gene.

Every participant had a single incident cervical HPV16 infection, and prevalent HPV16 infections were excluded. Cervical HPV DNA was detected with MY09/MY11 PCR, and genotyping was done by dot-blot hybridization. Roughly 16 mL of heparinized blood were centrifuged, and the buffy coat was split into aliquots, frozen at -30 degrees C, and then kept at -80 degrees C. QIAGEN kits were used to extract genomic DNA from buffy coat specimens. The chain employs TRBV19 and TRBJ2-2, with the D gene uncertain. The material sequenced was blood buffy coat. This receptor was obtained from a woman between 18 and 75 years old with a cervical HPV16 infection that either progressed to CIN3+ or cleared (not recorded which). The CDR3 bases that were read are TGTGCCAGTAGTATACGGCAGGTCGCCGGGGAG. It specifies CASSIRQVAGE. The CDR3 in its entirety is CASSIRQVAGELFF.